These T cell receptor beta chains were read from a single sample in a study of T-cell reconstitution after alpha-beta-depleted transplantation in children. TCRdb re-called the PCR reads with MiXCR, one entry per CDR3 protein. The repertoire holds hundreds of thousands of distinct CDR3 sequences, with about an eighth as singletons. The specimen comprised PBMCs, sampled before TCRalphabeta/CD19-depleted stem cell transplant. The origin of the receptors is a girl aged 2-10 years with congenital amegakaryocytic thrombocytopenia, due to receive a stem cell transplant. Each CDR3 is given with its conserved first and last residue. The D gene is left open where the match is weak. Size values are once, few and many counts, or a class for expanded clones, and some rows have none.

cdr3_nt,cdr3_aa,clone_size,j_call,v_call,d_call
TGCAGTGCACCGAGCGGGATGGGGCTCTACAATGAGCAGTTCTTC,CSAPSGMGLYNEQFF,many,TRBJ2-1,TRBV20-1,TRBD2
TGCGCCAGCAGCGTGGACCCGCGTACCGGAGATACGCAGTATTTT,CASSVDPRTGDTQYF,many,TRBJ2-3,TRBV5-1,NA
TGCAGTGCTAGAGATCGTTACCGGGCCTCCATGTCCTACAATGAGCAGTTCTTC,CSARDRYRASMSYNEQFF,few,TRBJ2-1,TRBV20-1,NA
TGTGCCAGCAGTTTAGGGTGGGTTCAGCCCCAGCATTTT,CASSLGWVQPQHF,many,TRBJ1-5,TRBV12-3/TRBV12-4,NA
TGTGCCAGCAGCTTTGGGGTATACAATGAGCAGTTCTTC,CASSFGVYNEQFF,many,TRBJ2-1,TRBV7-2,NA
TGTGCCACCAGCAGAGAAGGGACTAGCGGCTACGAGCAGTACTTC,CATSREGTSGYEQYF,few,TRBJ2-7,TRBV15,TRBD2
TGTGCCAGCAGTTCCCCTTTTGGCTACACCTTC,CASSSPFGYTF,many,TRBJ1-2,TRBV12-3/TRBV12-4,NA
TGCGCCAGCAGCTTTTTAGTTGGGGATGCCACCGGGGAGCTGTTTTTT,CASSFLVGDATGELFF,few,TRBJ2-2,TRBV5-1,NA
TGCAGCGTCCGAAGGCGGGAGGGCTACGAGCAGTACTTC,CSVRRREGYEQYF,few,TRBJ2-7,TRBV29-1,TRBD2
TGTGCCAGCAGCGCTTCCGGGACTAGCGGGATTCTAGTAAAGGGTGAGCAGTTCTTC,CASSASGTSGILVKGEQFF,few,TRBJ2-1,TRBV3-1,TRBD2
TGTGCCAGCAGCCAAGTGGTTTATGGGGGTGACAGATTTGATGTAGCCAAAAACATTCAGTACTTC,CASSQVVYGGDRFDVAKNIQYF,NA,TRBJ2-4,TRBV14,NA
TGCGCCAGCAGCAACGGGGACAGGGTGGGCGATGAGCAGTTCTTC,CASSNGDRVGDEQFF,many,TRBJ2-1,TRBV5-1,TRBD1
TGCAGTGCTAGTATCCTAGCCCTGGATACGCAGTATTTT,CSASILALDTQYF,many,TRBJ2-3,TRBV20-1,NA
TGTGCCAGCAGTTACTCGCGCGCCAACTACGAGCAGTACTTC,CASSYSRANYEQYF,many,TRBJ2-7,TRBV6-5,NA
TGTGCCAGCAGCCTCTTATCGTTTGGTGAGCAGTTCTTC,CASSLLSFGEQFF,many,TRBJ2-1,TRBV4-2,NA
TGTGCCAGCAGCGCCCACCGGACTAGCGGGACGGGCGGGGAGCTGTTTTTT,CASSAHRTSGTGGELFF,many,TRBJ2-2,TRBV13,TRBD2
TGCAGCGTTCAGGGGGCAACCTATAATTCACCCCTCCACTTT,CSVQGATYNSPLHF,many,TRBJ1-6,TRBV29-1,TRBD1
TGCGCCAGCAGCCTCACCATTAGGACAGATACGCAGTATTTT,CASSLTIRTDTQYF,few,TRBJ2-3,TRBV5-1,NA
TGTGCCACCAGTGACTGGACCTCTGGCGAGACCCAGTACTTC,CATSDWTSGETQYF,many,TRBJ2-5,TRBV24-1,NA
TGTGCCAGCAGCCGGGTCGAATACGAGCAGTACTTC,CASSRVEYEQYF,NA,TRBJ2-7,TRBV14,NA
TGCAGCGTTGATACCCGGGACACATCTTACAATGAGCAGTTCTTC,CSVDTRDTSYNEQFF,once,TRBJ2-1,TRBV29-1,NA
TGTGCCAGCAGTCCGACTAGCGGGCAAAATGAGCAGTTCTTC,CASSPTSGQNEQFF,NA,TRBJ2-1,TRBV12-3/TRBV12-4,TRBD2
TGCAGTGCCCACAATCGCCCCTACAATGAGCAGTTCTTC,CSAHNRPYNEQFF,many,TRBJ2-1,TRBV20-1,NA
TGCGCCAGCAGCTTGTCAACTAGCGGGAGCCTCGAGCAGTACTTC,CASSLSTSGSLEQYF,few,TRBJ2-7,TRBV5-1,TRBD2
TGTGCCAGTAGTACGGGACTAGCGGGACCAGAGAATGAGCAGTTCTTC,CASSTGLAGPENEQFF,NA,TRBJ2-1,TRBV19,TRBD2
TGCAGCGCGAACCAAGAGACCCAGTACTTC,CSANQETQYF,many,TRBJ2-5,TRBV20-1,NA
TGTGCCAGTAGTCTACAGGTATTGGGGACTGAAGCTTTCTTT,CASSLQVLGTEAFF,few,TRBJ1-1,TRBV19,NA
TGTGCCAGCTCCGCCGGACAGGAATTAGGTGCGATGACTGAAGCTTTCTTT,CASSAGQELGAMTEAFF,NA,TRBJ1-1,TRBV2,TRBD1
TGTGCCAGCAGCTTATTGGGCTTGGAAGGGACGACAACCGGGGAGCTGTTTTTT,CASSLLGLEGTTTGELFF,NA,TRBJ2-2,TRBV7-6,NA
TGTGCCAGCAGCTTAGCGTCGGGCATTAGGACCGGGGAGCTGTTTTTT,CASSLASGIRTGELFF,NA,TRBJ2-2,TRBV7-8,NA
TGCAGTGCTAGGGATGGAAAGCGGGTCGGTTACAATGAGCAGTTCTTC,CSARDGKRVGYNEQFF,many,TRBJ2-1,TRBV20-1,NA
TGTGCCAGCAGCCAAACGCGCCCTAAGGGGGATGAGCAGTTCTTC,CASSQTRPKGDEQFF,few,TRBJ2-1,TRBV3-1,NA
TGCAGTGCTAGAGGGACTAGCGGGAGCACAGATACGCAGTATTTT,CSARGTSGSTDTQYF,many,TRBJ2-3,TRBV20-1,TRBD2
TGCGCCAGCAGCTTTGATTCGGGACACCTTAACACCGGGGAGCTGTTTTTT,CASSFDSGHLNTGELFF,few,TRBJ2-2,TRBV5-1,NA
TGTGCCAGCAGTTTAAAACTGGGAGCCTACGAGCAGTACTTC,CASSLKLGAYEQYF,many,TRBJ2-7,TRBV27,NA
TGTGCCATCAGCGGGGCGAACACCGGGGAGCTGTTTTTT,CAISGANTGELFF,many,TRBJ2-2,TRBV10-3,NA
TGTGCCAGCAGCACCACCACAGGGGTTTACGAGCAGTACTTC,CASSTTTGVYEQYF,many,TRBJ2-7,TRBV7-9,TRBD1
TGTGCCAGCAGCATTAGCGGGACTGAAGAGACCCAGTACTTC,CASSISGTEETQYF,NA,TRBJ2-5,TRBV7-2,TRBD2
TGTGCCAGCCCTCAGGGTGAGGGGCCAAACATTCAGTACTTC,CASPQGEGPNIQYF,NA,TRBJ2-4,TRBV12-3/TRBV12-4,NA
TGTGCCAGCAGCGTCGATTTAGTAGCGTCCAGCACAGATACGCAGTATTTT,CASSVDLVASSTDTQYF,few,TRBJ2-3,TRBV9,NA
TGCGCCAGCAGCACGGACAGGGTGGCCGGGGAGCTGTTTTTT,CASSTDRVAGELFF,many,TRBJ2-2,TRBV4-1,TRBD1
TGCAGCGGGAGGTCCTACAATGAGCAGTTCTTC,CSGRSYNEQFF,many,TRBJ2-1,TRBV29-1,NA
TGCAGTGCTAGAGATAGCTTAAGATCCGAAGGCTATGGCTACACCTTC,CSARDSLRSEGYGYTF,few,TRBJ1-2,TRBV20-1,NA
TGCGCCAGCAGCTCGTGGGACCGAGCCTACGAGCAGTACTTC,CASSSWDRAYEQYF,many,TRBJ2-7,TRBV5-1,NA
TGTGCCAGCAGTTTCGCGGGTTCACGAGATACGCAGTATTTT,CASSFAGSRDTQYF,NA,TRBJ2-3,TRBV12-3/TRBV12-4,NA
TGCAGTGCTAGTCTCAGGGGGGAGTACTATGGCTACACCTTC,CSASLRGEYYGYTF,many,TRBJ1-2,TRBV20-1,TRBD1
TGTGCCAGCAGTGCCGGGACAAGGCCCGAAAAACTGTTTTTT,CASSAGTRPEKLFF,many,TRBJ1-4,TRBV12-3/TRBV12-4,NA
TGCGCCAGCAGCTTGGGTATCGGGACTCCGGGGCCTACGAACACCGGGGAGCTGTTTTTT,CASSLGIGTPGPTNTGELFF,NA,TRBJ2-2,TRBV5-1,NA
TGTGCCAGCAGTAGGGACAGGGGTGTGGAGACCCAGTACTTC,CASSRDRGVETQYF,many,TRBJ2-5,TRBV6-1,TRBD1
TGTGCCATCAGTGAGTCTCGAGGGGATCAGCCCCAGCATTTT,CAISESRGDQPQHF,many,TRBJ1-5,TRBV10-3,NA
TGTGCCAGCAGTTTCCTGGCCAGGGAAGATACGCAGTATTTT,CASSFLAREDTQYF,many,TRBJ2-3,TRBV12-3/TRBV12-4,NA
TGCAGTGCTAGGGGGGACAGGTACACTGAAGCTTTCTTT,CSARGDRYTEAFF,few,TRBJ1-1,TRBV20-1,TRBD1
TGTGCCAGCAGCCACACACTAGCGGGAGGTAACAATGAGCAGTTCTTC,CASSHTLAGGNNEQFF,NA,TRBJ2-1,TRBV3-1,TRBD2